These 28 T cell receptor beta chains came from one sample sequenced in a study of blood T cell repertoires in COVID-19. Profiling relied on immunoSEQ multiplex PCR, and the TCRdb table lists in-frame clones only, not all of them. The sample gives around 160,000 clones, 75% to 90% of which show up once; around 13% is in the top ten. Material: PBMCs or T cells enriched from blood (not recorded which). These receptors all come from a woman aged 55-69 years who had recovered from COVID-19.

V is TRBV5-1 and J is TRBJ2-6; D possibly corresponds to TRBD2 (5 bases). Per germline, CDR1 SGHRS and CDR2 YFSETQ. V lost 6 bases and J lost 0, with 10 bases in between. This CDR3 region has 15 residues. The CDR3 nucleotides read TGCGCCAGCAAGGACTCGGTCTCTGGGGCCAACGTCCTGACTTTC. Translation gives CASKDSVSGANVLTF.

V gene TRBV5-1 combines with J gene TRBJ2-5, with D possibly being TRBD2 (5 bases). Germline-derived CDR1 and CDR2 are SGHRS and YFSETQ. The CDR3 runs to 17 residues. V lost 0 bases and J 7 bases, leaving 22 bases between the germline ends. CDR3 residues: CASSLAFGIGLPGTQYF. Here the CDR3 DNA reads TGCGCCAGCAGCTTGGCCTTCGGGATTGGGCTCCCAGGGACCCAGTACTTC. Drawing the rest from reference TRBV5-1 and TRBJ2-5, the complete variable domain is KAGVTQTPRYLIKTRGQQVTLSCSPISGHRSVSWYQQTPGQGLQFLFEYFSETQRNKGNFPGRFSGRQFSNSRSEMNVSTLELGDSALYLCASSLAFGIGLPGTQYFGPGTRLLVL.

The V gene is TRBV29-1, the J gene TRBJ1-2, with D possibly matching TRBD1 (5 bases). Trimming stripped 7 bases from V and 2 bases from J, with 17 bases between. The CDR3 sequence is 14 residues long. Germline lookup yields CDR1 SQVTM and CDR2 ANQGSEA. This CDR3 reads CSATQGPPNYGYTF. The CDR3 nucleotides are TGCAGCGCAACCCAGGGCCCACCCAACTATGGCTACACCTTC.

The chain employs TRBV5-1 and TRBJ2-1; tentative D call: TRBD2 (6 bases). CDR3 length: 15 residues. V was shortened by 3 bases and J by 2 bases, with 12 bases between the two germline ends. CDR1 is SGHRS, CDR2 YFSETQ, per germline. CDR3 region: CASSWDSNPYNEQFF. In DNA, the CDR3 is TGCGCCAGCAGCTGGGACTCCAACCCCTACAATGAGCAGTTCTTC.

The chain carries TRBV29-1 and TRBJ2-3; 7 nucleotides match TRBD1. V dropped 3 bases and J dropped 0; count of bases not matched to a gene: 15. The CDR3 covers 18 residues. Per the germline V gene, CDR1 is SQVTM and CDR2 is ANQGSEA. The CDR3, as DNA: TGCAGCGTTGATACCCTGGGACAGCAAGTCGATAGCACAGATACGCAGTATTTT. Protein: CSVDTLGQQVDSTDTQYF.

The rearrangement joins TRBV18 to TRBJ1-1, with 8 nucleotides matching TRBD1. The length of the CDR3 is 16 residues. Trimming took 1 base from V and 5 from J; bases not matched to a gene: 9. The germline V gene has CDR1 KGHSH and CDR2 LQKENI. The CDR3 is CASSPLQGAGGTEAFF. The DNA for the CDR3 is TGTGCCAGCTCACCACTCCAGGGGGCGGGTGGGACTGAAGCTTTCTTT.

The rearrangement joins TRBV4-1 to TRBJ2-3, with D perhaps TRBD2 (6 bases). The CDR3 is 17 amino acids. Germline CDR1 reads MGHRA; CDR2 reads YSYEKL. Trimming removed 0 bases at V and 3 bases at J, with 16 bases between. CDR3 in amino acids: CASSQDNGGLQTDTQYF. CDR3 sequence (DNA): TGCGCCAGCAGCCAAGACAACGGGGGTTTACAAACAGATACGCAGTATTTT.

The chain's CDR3 is CAWSGGQGEAPLHF. In nucleotides, the CDR3 is TGTGCCTGGAGTGGGGGCCAGGGGGAAGCACCCCTCCACTTT. The rearrangement uses TRBV30 and TRBJ1-6; 7 nucleotides align to TRBD1. The CDR3 sequence is 14 residues long. The V and J ends lost 1 base and 11 bases, in that order; junction bases with no gene match: 8. Germline CDR1 and CDR2: GTSNPN and SVGIG (reference sequence).

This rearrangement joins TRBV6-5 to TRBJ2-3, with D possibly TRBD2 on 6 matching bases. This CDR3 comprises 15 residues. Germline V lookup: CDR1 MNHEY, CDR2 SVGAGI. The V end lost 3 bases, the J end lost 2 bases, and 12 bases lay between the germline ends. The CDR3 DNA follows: TGTGCCAGCAGTTATGGAGGGGCCGTCACAGATACGCAGTATTTT. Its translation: CASSYGGAVTDTQYF.

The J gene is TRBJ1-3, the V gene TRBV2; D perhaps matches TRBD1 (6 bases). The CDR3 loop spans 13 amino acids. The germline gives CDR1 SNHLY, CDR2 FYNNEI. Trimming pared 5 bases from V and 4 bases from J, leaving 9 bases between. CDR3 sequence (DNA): TGTGCCAGCAGTCCACAGGGAGGAAACACCATATATTTT. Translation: CASSPQGGNTIYF.

CDR3 in amino acids: CASMGDRNNEQFF. CDR3 bases: TGTGCCAGCATGGGGGACAGAAACAATGAGCAGTTCTTC. This sequence joins TRBV2 and TRBJ2-1, with 7 positions matching TRBD1. Germline V gene lookup returns CDR1 SNHLY and CDR2 FYNNEI. The CDR3 has 13 residues. V lost 7 bases, J lost 5 bases, and 5 bases stayed unmatched.

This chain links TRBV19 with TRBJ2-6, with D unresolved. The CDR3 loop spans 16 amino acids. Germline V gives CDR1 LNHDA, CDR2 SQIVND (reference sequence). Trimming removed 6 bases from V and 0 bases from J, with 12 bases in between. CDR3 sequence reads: CASRPTGDSGANVLTF. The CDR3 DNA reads TGTGCCAGTAGACCGACTGGTGACTCTGGGGCCAACGTCCTGACTTTC.

The CDR3 sequence: CATWTSGSPDTQYF. The CDR3 DNA sequence: TGTGCTACCTGGACTAGCGGGAGCCCAGATACGCAGTATTTT. This sequence joins TRBV28 and TRBJ2-3; 13 bases fit TRBD2. Germline CDR1 reads MDHEN; CDR2 reads SYDVKM. The CDR3 runs 14 residues.

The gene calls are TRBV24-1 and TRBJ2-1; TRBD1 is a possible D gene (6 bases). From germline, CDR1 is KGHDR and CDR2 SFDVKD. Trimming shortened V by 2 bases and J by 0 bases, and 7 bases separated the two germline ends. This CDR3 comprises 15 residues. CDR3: CATSDSGDSYNEQFF. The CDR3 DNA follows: TGTGCCACCAGTGATTCAGGGGACTCCTACAATGAGCAGTTCTTC.

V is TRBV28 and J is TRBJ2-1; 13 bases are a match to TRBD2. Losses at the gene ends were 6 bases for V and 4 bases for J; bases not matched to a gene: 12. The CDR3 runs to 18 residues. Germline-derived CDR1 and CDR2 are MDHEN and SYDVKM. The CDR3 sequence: CASRVRSPGLAGYNEQFF. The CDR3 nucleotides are TGTGCCAGCAGAGTGAGATCACCGGGACTAGCGGGGTACAATGAGCAGTTCTTC.

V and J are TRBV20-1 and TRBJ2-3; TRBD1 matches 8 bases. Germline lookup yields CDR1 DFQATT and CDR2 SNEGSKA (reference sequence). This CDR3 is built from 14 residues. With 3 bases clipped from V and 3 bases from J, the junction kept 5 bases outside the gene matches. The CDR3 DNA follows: TGCAGTGCTAGTACGGACAGGGTAACAGATACGCAGTATTTT. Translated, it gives CSASTDRVTDTQYF.

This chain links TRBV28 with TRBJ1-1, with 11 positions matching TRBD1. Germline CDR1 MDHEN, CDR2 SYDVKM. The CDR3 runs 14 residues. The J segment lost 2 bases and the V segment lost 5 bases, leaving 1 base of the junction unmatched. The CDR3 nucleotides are TGTGCCAGCAGTGGGACAGGGGGAAACACTGAAGCTTTCTTT. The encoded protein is CASSGTGGNTEAFF.

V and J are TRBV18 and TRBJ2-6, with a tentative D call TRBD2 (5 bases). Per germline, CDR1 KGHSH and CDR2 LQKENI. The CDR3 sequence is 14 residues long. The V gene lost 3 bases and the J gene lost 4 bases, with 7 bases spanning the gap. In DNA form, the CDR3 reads TGTGCCAGCTCACCGTCGGGGGGGGCCAACGTCCTGACTTTC. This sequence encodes CASSPSGGANVLTF.

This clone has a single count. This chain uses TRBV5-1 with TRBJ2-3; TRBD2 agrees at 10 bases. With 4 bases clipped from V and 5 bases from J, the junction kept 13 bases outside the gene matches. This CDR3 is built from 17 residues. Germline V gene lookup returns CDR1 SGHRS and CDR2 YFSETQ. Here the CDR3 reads CASSPKAGTSAGDTQYF. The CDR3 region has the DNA TGCGCCAGCAGCCCCAAGGCCGGGACTAGCGCCGGAGATACGCAGTATTTT.

The DNA for the CDR3 is TGCGCCAGCAGCCAAGCCTGGGGGGTTTCGGGTGAAAAACTGTTTTTT. Protein: CASSQAWGVSGEKLFF. The V call is TRBV4-1, the J call TRBJ1-4, with D perhaps matching TRBD1 (5 bases). Germline loops: CDR1 MGHRA, CDR2 YSYEKL. V was shortened by 1 base and J by 7 bases, with 16 bases between the two germline ends. This CDR3 region has 16 residues.

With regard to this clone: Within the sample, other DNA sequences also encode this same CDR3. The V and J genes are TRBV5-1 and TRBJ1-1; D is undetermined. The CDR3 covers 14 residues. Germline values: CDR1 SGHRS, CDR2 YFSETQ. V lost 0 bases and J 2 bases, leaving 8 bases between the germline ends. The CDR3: CASSLDSPNTEAFF. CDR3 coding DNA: TGCGCCAGCAGCTTGGACAGCCCTAACACTGAAGCTTTCTTT.

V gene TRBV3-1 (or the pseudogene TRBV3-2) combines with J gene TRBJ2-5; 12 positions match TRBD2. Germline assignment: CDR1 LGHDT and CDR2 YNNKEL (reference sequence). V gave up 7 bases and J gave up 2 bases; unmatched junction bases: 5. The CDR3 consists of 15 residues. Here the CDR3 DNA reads TGTGCCAGCACTAGCGGGGGGGCCCAGCAAGAGACCCAGTACTTC. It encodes CASTSGGAQQETQYF.

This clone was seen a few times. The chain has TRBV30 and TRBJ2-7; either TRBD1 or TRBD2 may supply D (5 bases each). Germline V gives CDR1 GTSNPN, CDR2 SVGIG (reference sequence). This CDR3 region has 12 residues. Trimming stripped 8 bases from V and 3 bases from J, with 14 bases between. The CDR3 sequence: CAGTREGYEQYF. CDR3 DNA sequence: TGTGCCGGGACCCGGGAAGGCTACGAGCAGTACTTC.

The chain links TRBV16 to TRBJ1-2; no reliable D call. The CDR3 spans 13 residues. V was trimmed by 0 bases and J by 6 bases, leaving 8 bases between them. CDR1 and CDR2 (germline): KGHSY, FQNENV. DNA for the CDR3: TGTGCCAGCAGCCAATCGGCGAGGAATGGCTACACCTTC. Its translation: CASSQSARNGYTF. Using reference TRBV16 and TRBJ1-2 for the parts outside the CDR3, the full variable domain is GEEVAQTPKHLVRGEGQKAKLYCAPIKGHSYVFWYQQVLKNEFKFLISFQNENVFDETGMPKERFSAKCLPNSPCSLEIQATKLEDSAVYFCASSQSARNGYTFGSGTRLTVV.

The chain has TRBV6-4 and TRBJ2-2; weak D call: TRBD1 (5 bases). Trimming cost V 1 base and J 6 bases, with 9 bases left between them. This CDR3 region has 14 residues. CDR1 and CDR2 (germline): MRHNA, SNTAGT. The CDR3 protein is CASSDYRRPGELFF. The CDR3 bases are TGTGCCAGCAGTGACTACAGGCGCCCCGGGGAGCTGTTTTTT.

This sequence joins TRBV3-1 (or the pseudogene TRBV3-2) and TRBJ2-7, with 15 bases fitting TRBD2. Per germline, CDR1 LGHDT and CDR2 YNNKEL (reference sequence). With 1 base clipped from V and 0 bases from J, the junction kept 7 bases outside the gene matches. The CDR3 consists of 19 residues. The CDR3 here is CASSQGTSGRVPLSYEQYF. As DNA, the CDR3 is TGTGCCAGCAGCCAAGGGACTAGCGGGAGGGTCCCCCTCTCCTACGAGCAGTACTTC.

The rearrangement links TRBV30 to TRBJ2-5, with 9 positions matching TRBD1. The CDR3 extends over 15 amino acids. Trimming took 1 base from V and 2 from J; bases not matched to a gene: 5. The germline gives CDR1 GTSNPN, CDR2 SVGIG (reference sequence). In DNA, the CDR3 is TGTGCCTGGAGTGGGGGACAGGGAAGGCAAGAGACCCAGTACTTC. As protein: CAWSGGQGRQETQYF.

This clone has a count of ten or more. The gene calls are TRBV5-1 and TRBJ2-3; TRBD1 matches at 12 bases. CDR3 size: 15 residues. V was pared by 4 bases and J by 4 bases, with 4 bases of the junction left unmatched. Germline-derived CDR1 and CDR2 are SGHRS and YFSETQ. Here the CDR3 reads CASSVGTGGADTQYF. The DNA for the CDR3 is TGCGCCAGCAGCGTAGGGACAGGGGGCGCAGATACGCAGTATTTT.